Reported below is one T cell receptor beta chain. Its target is unknown. The entry originates in a study of post-analysis software for immune sequencing data. Each TCR beta cDNA library carried unique molecular identifiers. There were roughly 0.95 to 10 million T cells, and around 460,000 cDNA molecules came from them. Each CDR3 protein is one row after TCRdb ran MiXCR on the PCR reads. The sample lists some 240,000 distinct CDR3 sequences, 35% to 40% occurring once. Overall study results and limits: When the samples were clustered directly with F measure, those that had been prepared in the same batch showed strong co-clustering. Patients used about 5 TRBV segments, including TRBV5-6, TRBV5-1 and TRBV20-1, more often than controls. Normalized Chao1 diversity in multiple sclerosis patients fell significantly below that of controls.

Per germline, CDR1 SQVTM and CDR2 ANQGSEA. Germline trimming cut 6 bases from V and 1 base from J; bases unmatched to any gene: 5. This CDR3 contains 13 residues. The sequence came from a girl aged 5-17 years with multiple sclerosis. The V and J genes are TRBV29-1 and TRBJ1-2, with 7 bases aligning to TRBD1. The sequencing sample was made of blood. The CDR3 DNA reads TGCAGCGTGGGACAGAAAATTAACTATGGCTACACCTTC. Translated: CSVGQKINYGYTF.